Listed below are T cell receptor beta chains from one sample, sequenced in a study of patients and donors after allogeneic stem cell transplantation. TCRdb re-called the RT-PCR reads with MiXCR, one entry per CDR3 protein. The sample has 160,000 or so distinct CDR3 sequences, 24% seen once. The sequencing input was blood, either unsorted or a sorted T cell fraction (not recorded which). Receptors were obtained from a human donor who was either an allogeneic HSCT recipient or a stem cell or donor lymphocyte infusion donor (not recorded which). It is not recorded whose cells these are; they may come from a transplant donor. The CDR3 runs from the conserved cysteine through the conserved F or W. Fields, in order: D gene, J gene, V gene, clone size, CDR3 DNA, CDR3 protein. D genes are given only for firm matches. Some rows have no size entry. The others give once, few or many, or a class for an expanded clone.

NA	TRBJ2-3	TRBV12-3/TRBV12-4	few	TGTGCCAGCAGTTGGGCAGGGTACACAGATACGCAGTATTTT	CASSWAGYTDTQYF
NA	TRBJ1-2	TRBV5-1	NA	TGCGCCAGCAGCCAATCTTCCTTGGAGGCTCTGGCCGCCTATGGCTACACCTTC	CASSQSSLEALAAYGYTF
NA	TRBJ1-1	TRBV5-6	few	TGTGCCAGCAGCTTCCCAGGAGTAACCTCGTCTGTGAACACTGAAGCTTTCTTT	CASSFPGVTSSVNTEAFF
TRBD1	TRBJ2-1	TRBV5-1	NA	TGCGCCCCTGGACAGGGGCCGAGCTCCTACAATGAGCAGTTCTTC	CAPGQGPSSYNEQFF
NA	TRBJ2-1	TRBV5-1	NA	TGCGCCAGCAGCGTTGAGGGTGGTGGGTATGCCTACAATGAGCAGTTCTTC	CASSVEGGGYAYNEQFF
NA	TRBJ1-5	TRBV6-6	NA	TGTGCCAGCAGTCACGGAAGACTGAACGATCTTTCGCCCCAGCATTTT	CASSHGRLNDLSPQHF
TRBD1	TRBJ1-5	TRBV28	NA	TGTGCCAGCAGACCTCCGACAGGGGCCAATCAGCCCCAGCATTTT	CASRPPTGANQPQHF
NA	TRBJ2-7	TRBV25-1	NA	TGTGCCAGCAGTCCTACAGGGTGGGAGCAGTACTTC	CASSPTGWEQYF
TRBD1	TRBJ1-4	TRBV6-5	NA	TGTGCCAGCAAAGTGGACAGGGTGGGGGATGAAAAACTGTTTTTT	CASKVDRVGDEKLFF
NA	TRBJ1-2	TRBV29-1	few	TGCAGCGTTGAAGGGGATGGCTACACCTTC	CSVEGDGYTF
NA	TRBJ1-2	TRBV5-1	many	TGCGCCAGCAGCTTGGAGACATGGTTGGGGTATGGCTACACCTTC	CASSLETWLGYGYTF
NA	TRBJ1-1	TRBV5-1	NA	TGCGCCAGCAGCTTCCGAGGGGGAGGGATGAACACTGAAGCTTTCTTT	CASSFRGGGMNTEAFF
NA	TRBJ2-7	TRBV18	NA	TGTGCCAGCTCACTACAGGGTGTCTCCTACGAGCAGTACTTC	CASSLQGVSYEQYF
TRBD1	TRBJ1-5	TRBV15	NA	TGTGCCACCAGCGCCCGGGACAGGGGTTATCAGCCCCAGCATTTT	CATSARDRGYQPQHF
NA	TRBJ2-4	TRBV5-6	NA	TGTGCCAGCAGCTTTCCGGGTGCCAAAAACATTCAGTACTTC	CASSFPGAKNIQYF
NA	TRBJ2-3	TRBV29-1	NA	TGCAGCGTTGACGGTGAAGGCCAAGCCCTCACAGATACGCAGTATTTT	CSVDGEGQALTDTQYF
TRBD1	TRBJ1-1	TRBV5-1	NA	TGCGCCAGCAGCTCCAGGGGGACAGAAGGGACTGAAGCTTTCTTT	CASSSRGTEGTEAFF
NA	TRBJ2-2	TRBV21-1	few	TGTGCCAGCAGAAGGGACAGGGGGGACACCGGGGAGCTGTTTTTT	CASRRDRGDTGELFF
NA	TRBJ2-5	TRBV7-7	NA	TGTGCTAGCAGCTTAGGGGCTAGGTCTGAGACCCAGTACTTC	CASSLGARSETQYF
NA	TRBJ1-1	TRBV20-1	many	TGCAGTGCTAGGTCGGAGGGGGAAGTGAACACTGAAGCTTTCTTT	CSARSEGEVNTEAFF
TRBD2	TRBJ2-1	TRBV7-9	NA	TGTGCCAGCAGCCGAGGGACTAGCGGGAGTTATGAGCAGTTCTTC	CASSRGTSGSYEQFF
NA	TRBJ2-1	TRBV20-1	few	TGCAGTGCTAGGGGGGACGGATACAATGAGCAGTTCTTC	CSARGDGYNEQFF